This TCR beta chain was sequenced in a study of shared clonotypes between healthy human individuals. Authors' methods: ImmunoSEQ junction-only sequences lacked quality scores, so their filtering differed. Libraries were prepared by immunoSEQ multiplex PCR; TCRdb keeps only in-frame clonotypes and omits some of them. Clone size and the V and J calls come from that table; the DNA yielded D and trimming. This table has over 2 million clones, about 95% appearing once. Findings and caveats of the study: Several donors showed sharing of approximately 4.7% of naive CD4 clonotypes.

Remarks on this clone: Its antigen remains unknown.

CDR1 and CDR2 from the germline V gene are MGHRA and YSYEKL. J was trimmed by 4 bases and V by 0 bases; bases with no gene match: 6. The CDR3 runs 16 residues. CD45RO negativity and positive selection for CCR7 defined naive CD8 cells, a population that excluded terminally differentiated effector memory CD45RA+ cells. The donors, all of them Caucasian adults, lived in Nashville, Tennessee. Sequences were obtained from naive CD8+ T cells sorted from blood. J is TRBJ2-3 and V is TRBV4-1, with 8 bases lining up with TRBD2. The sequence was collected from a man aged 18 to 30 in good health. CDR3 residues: CASSQDAGGPPDTQYF. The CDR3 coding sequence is TGCGCCAGCAGCCAAGATGCGGGGGGCCCGCCAGATACGCAGTATTTT.